A single sample gave rise to the 31 T cell receptor beta chains below, sequenced in a study of OX40 agonist ivuxolimab in advanced cancers. The library was built by means of the immunoSEQ multiplex PCR assay. Held by TCRdb, this immuneACCESS table contains in-frame sequences only and omits some clones. Under half of the omission traces to an unresolved V gene where checked; the cause of the rest is unknown. The table for this sample lists 150,000 to 180,000 clones; 94% of them were counted only once. The ten largest account for about 0.33% of the sample. This material consisted of CD4+ or CD8+ T cells sorted from blood, taken in a trial of the OX40 agonist ivuxolimab. These receptor sequences come from an adult with an advanced solid tumor such as melanoma, head and neck, liver or kidney cancer.

This chain connects TRBV7-2 to TRBJ1-2; TRBD1 matches at 10 bases. Germline CDR1 SGHTA, CDR2 FQGNSA. V dropped 2 bases and J dropped 7; count of bases not matched to a gene: 7. The CDR3 runs to 15 residues. CDR3 sequence reads: CASSLLTTGGGGYTF. The CDR3 nucleotides read TGTGCCAGCAGCTTATTGACGACAGGGGGCGGTGGCTACACCTTC.

This chain links TRBV7-3 with TRBJ1-3, with 7 bases fitting TRBD1. The germline V gene encodes CDR1 SGHTA and CDR2 FQGTGA. V shed 3 bases, J shed 4 bases, and the junction held 12 bases outside the gene matches. CDR3 length: 17 residues. For the CDR3, the DNA is TGTGCCAGCAGCTTGGTTGGTGGTAAGGGGGCGGGAAACACCATATATTTT. Residues: CASSLVGGKGAGNTIYF.

This chain links TRBV6-1 with TRBJ1-1; D call uncertain. V lost 1 base, J lost 0 bases, and 3 bases lay in between. Germline V CDR1 and CDR2: MNHNS, SASEGT. CDR3 size: 13 residues. The CDR3 DNA is TGTGCCAGCAGTGAAGTGGTGAACACTGAAGCTTTCTTT. Protein sequence: CASSEVVNTEAFF.

This clone occurred once. The V and J genes are TRBV6-1 and TRBJ2-7; D unresolved. The CDR3 has 12 amino acids. The V end was cut by 6 bases, the J end by 4 bases, with 10 bases between. Per germline, CDR1 MNHNS and CDR2 SASEGT. The CDR3 DNA reads as TGTGCCAGCAGCTTCACGGTTTACGAGCAGTACTTC. The encoded protein is CASSFTVYEQYF.

The chain uses TRBV9 and TRBJ2-1; unclear D gene. V gave up 2 bases and J gave up 3 bases, with 9 bases separating them. This CDR3 contains 14 residues. Germline V CDR1 and CDR2: SGDLS, YYNGEE. The CDR3 region has the DNA TGTGCCAGCAGCGTGGGTAGTGTCTACAATGAGCAGTTCTTC. Translated, it gives CASSVGSVYNEQFF. The full variable domain, in which reference TRBV9 and TRBJ2-1 provide the parts outside the CDR3, is DSGVTQTPKHLITATGQRVTLRCSPRSGDLSVYWYQQSLDQGLQFLIQYYNGEERAKGNILERFSAQQFPDLHSELNLSSLELGDSALYFCASSVGSVYNEQFFGPGTRLTVL.

The rearrangement links TRBV7-2 to TRBJ2-2; 10 nucleotides match TRBD2. The CDR3 runs 16 residues. CDR1 is SGHTA and CDR2 is FQGNSA in the germline V gene. V trimming: 3 bases; J trimming: 7 bases; junction bases outside the gene matches: 8. Here the CDR3 DNA reads TGTGCCAGCAGCTTTTTTATAGCGGGGGGCCGCGGGGAGCTGTTTTTT. This encodes CASSFFIAGGRGELFF.

The rearrangement links TRBV28 to TRBJ2-7; D is possibly TRBD2 (7 bases). Germline lookup yields CDR1 MDHEN and CDR2 SYDVKM. This CDR3 is 15 amino acids long. V dropped 6 bases and J dropped 3 bases, with 18 bases sitting between them. CDR3 loop: CASSPGGQGNYEQYF. CDR3 nucleotide sequence: TGTGCCAGCAGCCCCGGGGGGCAGGGCAACTACGAGCAGTACTTC.

The chain couples TRBV29-1 to TRBJ1-3, with D tentatively TRBD1 (5 bases). The V gene's germline CDR1 is SQVTM and CDR2 ANQGSEA. V lost 5 bases to trimming and J lost 4 bases, with 12 bases between them. The CDR3 contains 13 residues. CDR3 protein: CSVRRGGGNTIYF. CDR3 nucleotides: TGCAGCGTTCGACGGGGCGGGGGAAACACCATATATTTT.

The rearrangement joins TRBV28 to TRBJ1-1; D gene unclear. The germline gives CDR1 MDHEN, CDR2 SYDVKM. Trimming left V 6 bases short and J 8 bases short, with 22 bases between. This CDR3 is 15 amino acids long. The CDR3 is CASRGPRAESVEAFF. The CDR3 DNA sequence: TGTGCCAGCAGAGGACCACGGGCAGAGAGTGTCGAAGCTTTCTTT.

This sequence joins TRBV2 and TRBJ1-3, with 7 nucleotides matching TRBD1. Per the germline V gene, CDR1 is SNHLY and CDR2 is FYNNEI. V shed 0 bases and J 3 bases; nucleotides not matched to a gene: 2. This CDR3 has 15 amino acids. The CDR3 DNA sequence: TGTGCCAGCAGTGAAGCGACAGGGAGTGGAAACACCATATATTTT. Protein sequence: CASSEATGSGNTIYF.

This chain connects TRBV30 to TRBJ2-3; TRBD1 aligns across 9 bases. CDR1 and CDR2 (germline): GTSNPN, SVGIG (reference sequence). V lost 5 bases and J lost 6; bases outside the gene matches: 3. The length of the CDR3 is 12 residues. The CDR3 region is CAWVDRGDTQYF. In nucleotides, the CDR3 is TGTGCCTGGGTCGACAGGGGGGATACGCAGTATTTT.

Written as DNA, the CDR3 is TGTGCCAGCAGCGTAGCGGGAGGGCAGGTGAATGAAAAACTGTTTTTT. Residues: CASSVAGGQVNEKLFF. The chain recombines TRBV9 with TRBJ1-4; no reliable D call. Looked up from germline, CDR1 is SGDLS and CDR2 is YYNGEE. Trimming pared 0 bases from V and 5 bases from J, leaving 14 bases between. This CDR3 spans 16 amino acids.

The chain couples TRBV10-2 to TRBJ2-1; D might be TRBD2 (6 bases). This CDR3 has 16 amino acids. Germline-derived CDR1 and CDR2 are WSHSY and SAAADI. Deletions cut 7 bases from V and 0 bases from J, with 16 bases between. The CDR3 region is CASNRTNTISYNEQFF. CDR3 nucleotides: TGCGCCAGCAACAGGACTAACACGATCTCCTACAATGAGCAGTTCTTC.

The chain couples TRBV18 to TRBJ2-1; TRBD2 matches at 7 bases. The CDR3 loop spans 14 amino acids. CDR1 KGHSH and CDR2 LQKENI come from the germline V gene. V lost 5 bases, J lost 9 bases, and 10 bases stayed unmatched. This CDR3 reads CASSEWDYRGEQFF. In nucleotides, the CDR3 is TGTGCCAGCTCAGAGTGGGACTACCGCGGTGAGCAGTTCTTC.

Concerning this clone itself: This sample also contains other DNA sequences that code for the same CDR3. The chain is built from TRBV18 and TRBJ2-7; D remains unclear. The CDR3 runs 12 residues. Germline CDR1 KGHSH, CDR2 LQKENI. The V end lost 3 bases, the J end lost 1 base, and 4 bases lay between the germline ends. CDR3 sequence (DNA): TGTGCCAGCTCACCGCCTTCCTACGAGCAGTACTTC. It is translated as CASSPPSYEQYF.

The chain carries TRBV27 and TRBJ1-1; 7 nucleotides agree with TRBD1. Germline CDR1 MNHEY, CDR2 SMNVEV (reference sequence). The length of the CDR3 is 15 residues. J lost 1 base, V lost 3 bases, and 5 bases had no gene match. CDR3 sequence reads: CASSLTGTANTEAFF. For the CDR3, the DNA is TGTGCCAGCAGTTTGACCGGGACAGCGAACACTGAAGCTTTCTTT.

This rearrangement joins TRBV30 to TRBJ2-5; no reliable D call. Germline CDR1 GTSNPN, CDR2 SVGIG (reference sequence). CDR3 length: 14 residues. Trimming stripped 2 bases from V and 2 bases from J, with 12 bases between. CDR3 DNA: TGTGCCTGGAGTCCTTTGGACCTGCAAGAGACCCAGTACTTC. Translated, it gives CAWSPLDLQETQYF.

The V call is TRBV1, the J call TRBJ2-3; the D segment call TRBD2 is taken from the table without a DNA check. TRBV1 is shown as a pseudogene. The CDR3 is made up of 15 amino acids. For the CDR3, the DNA is TGCACCAGCAGCCATCCGCTAGCGAGGCCAGATACGCAGTATTTT. The encoded protein is CTSSHPLARPDTQYF.

The count of this clone is one. The V and J genes are TRBV28 and TRBJ1-1; D gene unclear. Germline V gives CDR1 MDHEN, CDR2 SYDVKM. This CDR3 spans 14 amino acids. The germline V and J ends were trimmed by 6 bases and 1 base, with 12 bases remaining between them. The CDR3 nucleotides read TGTGCCAGCAGGTCCACGGGGAGGAACACTGAAGCTTTCTTT. Its protein is CASRSTGRNTEAFF.

The CDR3 region is CASSLRPGGREAFF. CDR3 coding DNA: TGTGCCAGCAGTCTCCGCCCCGGGGGGCGTGAAGCTTTCTTT. The chain uses TRBV6-1 and TRBJ1-1, with a weak D call TRBD1 (6 bases). This CDR3 has 14 amino acids. The V end was cut by 5 bases, the J end by 7 bases, with 17 bases between. CDR1 and CDR2 (germline): MNHNS, SASEGT.

The gene calls are TRBV4-1 and TRBJ1-4; unclear D gene. The CDR3 length is 17 residues. Germline lookup yields CDR1 MGHRA and CDR2 YSYEKL. Trimming removed 4 bases at V and 3 bases at J, with 18 bases between. The CDR3 loop reads CASSRLSVASSNEKLFF. For the CDR3, the DNA is TGCGCCAGCAGCCGTCTCTCGGTAGCGTCGTCTAATGAAAAACTGTTTTTT.

This chain joins TRBV6-5 and TRBJ1-5; D possibly corresponds to TRBD1 (6 bases). Germline values: CDR1 MNHEY, CDR2 SVGAGI. The CDR3 loop spans 14 amino acids. The V and J ends lost 3 bases and 7 bases respectively, with 13 bases between them. CDR3 nucleotide sequence: TGTGCCAGCAGTTATGGGGGGGCAGGGCAGCCCCAGCATTTT. Translating it yields CASSYGGAGQPQHF.

A remark on this clone: Other DNA sequences in this specimen translate into the identical CDR3. This CDR3 is CASSPQGGPYEQYF. As DNA, the CDR3 is TGTGCCAGCTCACCTCAGGGGGGGCCCTACGAGCAGTACTTC. The chain uses TRBV18 and TRBJ2-7; tentatively, D is TRBD1 or TRBD2 (7 bases each). Deletions cut 3 bases from V and 2 bases from J, with 11 bases between. The CDR3 has 14 amino acids. The germline CDR1 and CDR2 sequences are KGHSH and LQKENI.

This clone was picked up many times. The V gene is TRBV2, the J gene TRBJ1-1; D perhaps matches TRBD1 (5 bases). Germline V gene sequence: CDR1 SNHLY, CDR2 FYNNEI. Trimming pared 6 bases from V and 1 base from J, leaving 9 bases between. The CDR3 runs to 13 residues. DNA for the CDR3: TGTGCCAGCAGCGTGCAGGGGAACACTGAAGCTTTCTTT. This sequence encodes CASSVQGNTEAFF. The variable domain in full, completed from reference TRBV2 and TRBJ1-1, reads EPEVTQTPSHQVTQMGQEVILRCVPISNHLYFYWYRQILGQKVEFLVSFYNNEISEKSEIFDDQFSVERPDGSNFTLKIRSTKLEDSAMYFCASSVQGNTEAFFGQGTRLTVV.

The DNA of the CDR3 is TGTGCCAGCAGCGTTGCTGGCGAAGGGCAGTTCTTC. It specifies CASSVAGEGQFF. The chain is built from TRBV9 and TRBJ2-1; no firm D call. The CDR3 has 12 amino acids. Between the trimmed V and J ends, which lost 2 bases and 12 bases, there was a span of 12 bases. The germline V gene encodes CDR1 SGDLS and CDR2 YYNGEE.

This chain uses TRBV15 with TRBJ1-2, with 7 nucleotides matching TRBD1. The CDR3 loop spans 13 amino acids. The trim removed 4 bases at V and 8 bases at J, leaving 7 bases unmatched. The germline V gene encodes CDR1 LNHNV and CDR2 YYDKDF (reference sequence). The CDR3 reads CATSTYTGAGYTF. The CDR3 DNA follows: TGTGCCACCAGCACCTACACAGGGGCCGGCTACACCTTC. Full variable domain (missing parts from reference TRBV15 and TRBJ1-2): DAMVIQNPRYQVTQFGKPVTLSCSQTLNHNVMYWYQQKSSQAPKLLFHYYDKDFNNEADTPDNFQSRRPNTSFCFLDIRSPGLGDTAMYLCATSTYTGAGYTFGSGTRLTVV.

The chain employs TRBV5-8 and TRBJ1-5; 9 nucleotides align to TRBD1. This CDR3 has 18 amino acids. With 0 bases clipped from V and 5 bases from J, the junction kept 12 bases outside the gene matches. Germline V gene data show CDR1 as SGHTS and CDR2 as YDEGEE. The CDR3 spells CASSLAFGTGQGYQPQHF. CDR3 nucleotide sequence: TGTGCCAGCAGCTTGGCTTTTGGGACAGGGCAGGGATATCAGCCCCAGCATTTT.

The chain links TRBV2 to TRBJ1-1; D gene unclear. From germline, CDR1 is SNHLY and CDR2 FYNNEI. Trimming shortened V by 6 bases and J by 1 base, and 9 bases separated the two germline ends. This CDR3 is 13 amino acids long. The DNA of the CDR3 is TGTGCCAGCAGAGATAGACAGAACACTGAAGCTTTCTTT. It is translated as CASRDRQNTEAFF.

The chain uses TRBV6-5 and TRBJ1-1; the D gene is possibly TRBD1 (5 bases). Trimming shortened V by 0 bases and J by 1 base, and 12 bases separated the two germline ends. The germline V gene encodes CDR1 MNHEY and CDR2 SVGAGI. The CDR3 sequence is 16 residues long. The CDR3 sequence: CASSYSGPGRNTEAFF. The CDR3 nucleotides read TGTGCCAGCAGTTACTCTGGCCCGGGACGGAACACTGAAGCTTTCTTT.

In nucleotides, the CDR3 is TGTGCCAGCAGCTTAAGCGGGGGGGGCTATGGCTACACCTTC. Residues: CASSLSGGGYGYTF. The chain links TRBV13 to TRBJ1-2; a possible D gene is TRBD1 (5 bases). The germline V gene encodes CDR1 PRHDT and CDR2 FYEKMQ (reference sequence). CDR3 size: 14 residues. V gave up 2 bases and J gave up 4 bases, with 11 bases separating them.

V gene TRBV5-4 combines with J gene TRBJ1-6; 12 positions match TRBD1. Losses at the gene ends were 3 bases for V and 9 bases for J; bases not matched to a gene: 4. There are 15 residues in the CDR3. Germline-derived CDR1 and CDR2 are SGHNT and YYREEE (reference sequence). CDR3 DNA: TGTGCCAGCAGCTCGGGACAGGGGGCAGCTTCACCCCTCCACTTT. Encoded protein: CASSSGQGAASPLHF.